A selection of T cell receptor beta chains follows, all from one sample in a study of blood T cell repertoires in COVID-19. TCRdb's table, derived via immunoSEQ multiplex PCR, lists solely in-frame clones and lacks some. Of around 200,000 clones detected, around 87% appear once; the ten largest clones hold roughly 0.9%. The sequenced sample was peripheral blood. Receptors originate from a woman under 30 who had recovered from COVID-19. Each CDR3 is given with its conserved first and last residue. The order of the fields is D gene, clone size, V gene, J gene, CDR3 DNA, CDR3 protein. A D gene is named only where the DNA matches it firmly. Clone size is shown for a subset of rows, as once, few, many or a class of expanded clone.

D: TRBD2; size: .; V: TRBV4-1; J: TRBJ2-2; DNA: TGCGCCAGCAGCCAATTAGCGGGGGGTTCTGTCGGGGAGCTGTTTTTT; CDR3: CASSQLAGGSVGELFF
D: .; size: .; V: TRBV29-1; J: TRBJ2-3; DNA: TGCAGCTTCCTCGTCCGGGGGGATACGCAGTATTTT; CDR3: CSFLVRGDTQYF
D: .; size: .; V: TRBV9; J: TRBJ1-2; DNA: TGTGCCAGCAGCGCCCGACAGGCGGAAAACTATGGCTACACCTTC; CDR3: CASSARQAENYGYTF
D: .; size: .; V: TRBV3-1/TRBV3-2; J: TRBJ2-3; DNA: TGTGCCAGCACGATCACAGGGGATACGCAGTATTTT; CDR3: CASTITGDTQYF
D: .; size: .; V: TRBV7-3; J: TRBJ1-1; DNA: TGTGCCAGCAGCCTACAGGTGGACACTGAAGCTTTCTTT; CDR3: CASSLQVDTEAFF
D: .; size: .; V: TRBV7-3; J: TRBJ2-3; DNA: TGTGCCAGCAGCTTCCTTGGACAAATCACAGATACGCAGTATTTT; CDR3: CASSFLGQITDTQYF
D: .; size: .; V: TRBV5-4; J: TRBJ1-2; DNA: TGTGCCAGCAGCGGTGGTGGACAGAGACCTAACTATGGCTACACCTTC; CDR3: CASSGGGQRPNYGYTF
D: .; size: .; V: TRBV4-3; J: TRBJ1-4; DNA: TGCGCCAGCAGCCAAGCCCTCCAGATTAATGAAAAACTGTTTTTT; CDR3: CASSQALQINEKLFF
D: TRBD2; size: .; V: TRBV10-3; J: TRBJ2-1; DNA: TGTGCCATCAGGCGGGAGTCCTCGCAAAATGAGCAGTTCTTC; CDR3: CAIRRESSQNEQFF
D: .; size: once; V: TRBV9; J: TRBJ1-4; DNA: TGTGCCAGCAGCGTCGGGGGGATTAATGAAAAACTGTTTTTT; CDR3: CASSVGGINEKLFF
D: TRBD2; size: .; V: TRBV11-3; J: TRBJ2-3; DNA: TGTGCCAGCAGCTTAGGGACTAGCGGGACTAGCACAGATACGCAGTATTTT; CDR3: CASSLGTSGTSTDTQYF
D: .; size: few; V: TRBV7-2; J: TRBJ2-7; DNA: TGTGCCAGCAGCATTAGAACGACAGTCGAGCAGTACTTC; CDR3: CASSIRTTVEQYF
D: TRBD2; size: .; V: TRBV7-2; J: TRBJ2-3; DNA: TGTGCCAGCAGCCCCTCGGGGCTAGCGGGCGATACGCAGTATTTT; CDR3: CASSPSGLAGDTQYF
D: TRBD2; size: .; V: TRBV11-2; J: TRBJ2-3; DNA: TGTGCCAGCAGCTCGTTAGCGGGGGCAACCACAGATACGCAGTATTTT; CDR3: CASSSLAGATTDTQYF
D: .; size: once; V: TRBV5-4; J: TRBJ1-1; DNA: TGTGCCAGCACCCTGCTAGGGGGGGCTTATGGTGAAGCTTTCTTT; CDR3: CASTLLGGAYGEAFF
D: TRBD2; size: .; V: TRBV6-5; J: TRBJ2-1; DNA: TGTGCCAGCAATTCGGGCGGGGGGGAGCAGTTCTTC; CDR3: CASNSGGGEQFF